These 27 T cell receptor beta chains share one sample of origin, sequenced in a study of a mutant IDH1 vaccine in newly diagnosed glioma. These TCRs are of unknown antigen specificity. The table came from immunoSEQ multiplex PCR; TCRdb's copy has only in-frame clones and leaves some out. Of around 70,000 clones in the sample, around 82% were seen once. Noted time point: week 35, safety follow-up. Vaccination comprised doses that each held 300 ug of mutant IDH1 20-mer peptide, plus topical imiquimod. Here the sequenced sample was PBMCs, taken from a glioma patient whose treatment included an IDH1 peptide vaccine. These receptors all come from a man aged 18 to 35 with glioma.

The rearrangement uses TRBV6-5 and TRBJ1-1; 7 bases match TRBD1. The CDR3 covers 15 residues. J gave up 5 bases and V 3 bases, and 9 bases lay outside the gene matches. Germline V gene lookup returns CDR1 MNHEY and CDR2 SVGAGI. CDR3 bases: TGTGCCAGCAGTTATCCCAGGGGGGCGGGGACTGAAGCTTTCTTT. This sequence encodes CASSYPRGAGTEAFF.

In nucleotides, the CDR3 is TGTGCCAGCAGTCCTCTCCTAGCGGGAGGGTCCCTCCCCTACAATGAGCAGTTCTTC. It translates to CASSPLLAGGSLPYNEQFF. J is TRBJ2-1 and V is TRBV28, with 12 bases that match TRBD2. The CDR3 totals 19 residues. Trimming at V came to 5 bases and at J to 2 bases, leaving 13 bases not matched to a gene. CDR1 and CDR2 (germline): MDHEN, SYDVKM.

This clone has just one count. The rearrangement joins TRBV10-3 to TRBJ2-3; 9 nucleotides match TRBD1. In germline, CDR1 is ENHRY, CDR2 SYGVKD. CDR3 length: 15 amino acids. After removal of 2 bases from V and 3 bases from J, the junction contained 3 bases not matched to a gene. The CDR3 sequence: CAISEPGQGTDTQYF. The CDR3 DNA reads as TGTGCCATCAGTGAGCCGGGACAGGGAACAGATACGCAGTATTTT.

V and J are TRBV30 and TRBJ1-5; 8 nucleotides match TRBD1. Trimming at V came to 1 base and at J to 7 bases, leaving 3 bases not matched to a gene. CDR3 size: 13 residues. CDR1 is GTSNPN and CDR2 is SVGIG in the germline V gene (reference sequence). CDR3 sequence (DNA): TGTGCCTGGAGTGACAGGGGGGGACAGCCCCAGCATTTT. As protein: CAWSDRGGQPQHF.

The rearrangement uses TRBV12-5 and TRBJ2-1, with 12 bases aligning to TRBD1. Germline CDR1 reads LGHNT; CDR2 reads FRNRAP. The CDR3 runs 23 residues. Trimming took 1 base from V and 6 from J; bases not matched to a gene: 25. The CDR3, as DNA: TGTGCTAGTGGTTTGGAGTACGGGGCCTGGCCGGGACAGGGGGCGAAGTTCGGCAATGAGCAGTTCTTC. Translating gives CASGLEYGAWPGQGAKFGNEQFF.

The rearrangement uses TRBV7-9 and TRBJ1-2; D might be TRBD1 (5 bases). The germline V gene encodes CDR1 SEHNR and CDR2 FQNEAQ (reference sequence). This CDR3 is 14 amino acids long. Between the trimmed V and J ends, which lost 3 bases and 8 bases, there was a span of 16 bases. CDR3 in DNA: TGTGCCAGCAGCTTGCCCTCATGGGGGGAAGGCTACACCTTC. Translating gives CASSLPSWGEGYTF.

The count of this clone is one. The V call is TRBV15, the J call TRBJ2-5; TRBD2 agrees at 9 bases. J was trimmed by 5 bases and V by 1 base; bases with no gene match: 5. The CDR3 is 15 residues long. Germline V gives CDR1 LNHNV, CDR2 YYDKDF (reference sequence). In DNA, the CDR3 is TGTGCCACCAGCAGAGGGTCCAGCGGGGGGGAGACCCAGTACTTC. Residues: CATSRGSSGGETQYF.

The V call is TRBV18, the J call TRBJ2-5, with 8 bases fitting TRBD2. Germline CDR1 is KGHSH and CDR2 is LQKENI. The length of the CDR3 is 15 residues. Trimming cost V 6 bases and J 5 bases; bases outside gene matches: 11. The CDR3 coding sequence is TGTGCCAGCTCGCCTCATAGCGGCGGGGGGGAGACCCAGTACTTC. Protein product: CASSPHSGGGETQYF.

The J gene is TRBJ1-2, the V gene TRBV4-3, with D perhaps TRBD1 (5 bases). Trimming took 0 bases from V and 4 from J, leaving 15 bases between them. Germline CDR1 is LGHNA and CDR2 is YSLEER. This CDR3 is built from 16 residues. In DNA form, the CDR3 reads TGCGCCAGCAGCCAAGATCGGGCGACAGCTTTCTATGGCTACACCTTC. This translates into CASSQDRATAFYGYTF.

As regards this clone: The junction differs from germline at one of its ends, possibly a read error. The chain employs TRBV15 and TRBJ1-2, with no clear D. The CDR3 consists of 12 residues. From germline, CDR1 is LNHNV and CDR2 YYDKDF (reference sequence). The CDR3 nucleotides read TGTGCCACCAGCAGAGATTTTTTCCCACCGGTCTTC. It codes for CATSRDFFPPVF.

The chain joins TRBV27 to TRBJ2-7; 11 nucleotides line up with TRBD2. The germline V gene encodes CDR1 MNHEY and CDR2 SMNVEV (reference sequence). J was trimmed by 8 bases and V by 5 bases; bases with no gene match: 14. This CDR3 is 16 amino acids long. CDR3 in amino acids: CASSMLIGTSGSQQYF. Here the CDR3 DNA reads TGTGCCAGCAGTATGTTGATCGGGACTAGCGGTTCACAGCAGTACTTC.

The chain uses TRBV6-5 and TRBJ2-2; 11 nucleotides match TRBD2. CDR1 is MNHEY and CDR2 is SVGAGI in the germline V gene. After removal of 5 bases from V and 5 bases from J, the junction contained 4 bases not matched to a gene. This CDR3 contains 15 residues. The chain's CDR3 is CASSRWTSGTGELFF. The CDR3 bases are TGTGCCAGCAGTCGATGGACTAGCGGGACCGGGGAGCTGTTTTTT.

This clone was picked up one time. The V call is TRBV18, the J call TRBJ1-3, with D hard to call. V was clipped by 2 bases and J by 0 bases, with 11 bases between them. CDR1 is KGHSH and CDR2 is LQKENI in the germline V gene. The CDR3 loop spans 16 amino acids. The CDR3 DNA is TGTGCCAGCTCACCAGTCCAGGTTGGCTCTGGAAACACCATATATTTT. It specifies CASSPVQVGSGNTIYF.

The rearrangement joins TRBV6-5 to TRBJ1-1; 7 nucleotides agree with TRBD1. Germline assignment: CDR1 MNHEY and CDR2 SVGAGI. Trimming at V came to 6 bases and at J to 1 base, leaving 8 bases not matched to a gene. The CDR3 is 15 residues long. The CDR3 spells CASSLQGGGNTEAFF. The CDR3 coding sequence is TGTGCCAGCAGCCTGCAGGGGGGCGGGAACACTGAAGCTTTCTTT.

The gene calls are TRBV11-2 and TRBJ1-1; no clear D. Germline assignment: CDR1 SGHAT and CDR2 FQNNGV. With 5 bases removed from V and 0 bases from J, the gap between germline ends came to 10 bases. The CDR3 sequence is 14 residues long. CDR3 loop: CASSRDTVNTEAFF. CDR3 coding DNA: TGTGCCAGCAGCCGCGACACAGTGAACACTGAAGCTTTCTTT.

CDR3 residues: CASSPGRADAPEYF. The CDR3, as DNA: TGTGCCAGCAGCCCAGGGCGAGCAGATGCTCCGGAGTACTTC. This rearrangement joins TRBV6-5 to TRBJ2-7, with a tentative D call TRBD1 (5 bases). Germline V gene lookup returns CDR1 MNHEY and CDR2 SVGAGI. The CDR3 contains 14 residues. V lost 6 bases, J lost 11 bases, and 23 bases lay in between.

The chain is built from TRBV4-2 and TRBJ1-3; TRBD1 is a possible D gene (6 bases). Germline CDR1 reads LGHNA; CDR2 reads YNFKEQ. The length of the CDR3 is 16 residues. With 1 base removed from V and 4 bases from J, the gap between germline ends came to 14 bases. The CDR3 nucleotides are TGTGCCAGCAGCCAAGCACGGGGGGCGAACGGAAACACCATATATTTT. Encoded protein: CASSQARGANGNTIYF.

The DNA for the CDR3 is TGTGCCAGTAGGGACTCGGGGTCCTACAATGAGCAGTTCTTC. Amino acid sequence: CASRDSGSYNEQFF. V gene TRBV19 combines with J gene TRBJ2-1, with D maybe TRBD2 (5 bases). Germline CDR1 and CDR2: LNHDA and SQIVND (reference sequence). This CDR3 region has 14 residues. V was pared by 6 bases and J by 1 base, with 10 bases between.

This clone came up a few times. V usage is TRBV13 and J usage is TRBJ2-1, with D possibly TRBD1 on 6 matching bases. There are 19 residues in the CDR3. V was pared by 0 bases and J by 0 bases, with 18 bases between. Germline values: CDR1 PRHDT, CDR2 FYEKMQ (reference sequence). Here the CDR3 DNA reads TGTGCCAGCAGCTTAGGCCTGCTTGGACAGATAAGCTCCTACAATGAGCAGTTCTTC. The encoded protein is CASSLGLLGQISSYNEQFF.

The chain has TRBV7-6 and TRBJ2-2; TRBD2 might be the D (6 bases). Germline values: CDR1 SGHVS, CDR2 FNYEAQ. The length of the CDR3 is 16 residues. Trimming cost V 0 bases and J 3 bases, with 11 bases left between them. The CDR3 loop is CASSLAEGVHTGELFF. The CDR3 region has the DNA TGTGCCAGCAGCTTAGCGGAGGGAGTCCACACCGGGGAGCTGTTTTTT.

V is TRBV6-4 and J is TRBJ2-1; 11 bases align to TRBD2. Germline V gene data show CDR1 as MRHNA and CDR2 as SNTAGT. The J segment lost 4 bases and the V segment lost 2 bases, leaving 1 base of the junction unmatched. The CDR3 runs to 15 residues. CDR3 region: CASSDTSGSYNEQFF. The CDR3 bases are TGTGCCAGCAGTGACACTAGCGGGAGTTACAATGAGCAGTTCTTC.

J is TRBJ2-7 and V is TRBV4-3, with TRBD2 identical over 7 bases. The CDR3 length is 17 residues. Germline V gives CDR1 LGHNA, CDR2 YSLEER. Losses at the gene ends were 0 bases for V and 3 bases for J; bases not matched to a gene: 11. CDR3 coding DNA: TGCGCCAGCAGCCAAGAAGATGGGGGGGAGTGGTACTACGAGCAGTACTTC. Its translation: CASSQEDGGEWYYEQYF.

This chain connects TRBV13 to TRBJ2-7, with TRBD2 matching over 7 bases. The ends lost 1 base at V and 7 bases at J; junction bases unmatched: 10. CDR1 and CDR2 (germline): PRHDT, FYEKMQ (reference sequence). The CDR3 sequence is 15 residues long. CDR3 sequence reads: CASSLVSGMSTEQYF. CDR3 in DNA: TGTGCCAGCAGCTTAGTAAGCGGGATGTCTACTGAGCAGTACTTC.

The V and J genes are TRBV7-8 and TRBJ2-5; maybe TRBD2 (6 bases). In germline, CDR1 is SGHVS, CDR2 FQNEAQ. CDR3 length: 17 residues. Trimming shortened V by 0 bases and J by 4 bases, and 18 bases separated the two germline ends. CDR3 sequence reads: CASSLAGLEELLETQYF. In DNA form, the CDR3 reads TGTGCCAGCAGCTTAGCGGGACTCGAAGAGCTCTTAGAGACCCAGTACTTC.

The V and J genes are TRBV30 and TRBJ2-3; no firm D call. This CDR3 contains 15 residues. Germline V gene sequence: CDR1 GTSNPN, CDR2 SVGIG (reference sequence). Trimming pared 2 bases from V and 0 bases from J, leaving 12 bases between. The CDR3 here is CAWSSNSLSTDTQYF. In nucleotides, the CDR3 is TGTGCCTGGAGTTCAAACAGCCTTAGCACAGATACGCAGTATTTT.

The gene calls are TRBV5-1 and TRBJ2-7, with 10 bases matching TRBD1. The ends lost 5 bases at V and 1 base at J; junction bases unmatched: 6. This CDR3 spans 15 amino acids. CDR1 and CDR2 from the germline V gene are SGHRS and YFSETQ. The chain's CDR3 is CASRQDRGKSYEQYF. For the CDR3, the DNA is TGCGCCAGCAGGCAGGACAGGGGGAAGTCCTACGAGCAGTACTTC.

The gene calls are TRBV28 and TRBJ1-2, with D possibly being TRBD1 (5 bases). CDR1 and CDR2 (germline): MDHEN, SYDVKM. The CDR3 contains 16 residues. Trimming cost V 0 bases and J 1 base, with 12 bases left between them. The CDR3 is CASSLWGGKVNYGYTF. CDR3 nucleotides: TGTGCCAGCAGTTTATGGGGGGGTAAGGTTAACTATGGCTACACCTTC.